This is a list of T cell receptor beta chains from one sample in a study of cytomegalovirus exposure and HLA in healthy donors. Libraries were prepared by immunoSEQ multiplex PCR; TCRdb keeps only in-frame clonotypes and omits some of them. The sample lists approximately 160,000 clones, around 77% occurring once. Sequencing used PBMCs. All receptors derive from a woman aged 40-49 years in good health and CMV-seronegative. Each CDR3 is given with its conserved first and last residue. Each record gives: clone size, D gene, J gene, V gene, CDR3 DNA, CDR3 protein. D genes are given only for firm matches. Where a row states a size, it is once, few, many or the class of an expanded clone; other rows omit it.

clone_size: NA
d_call: NA
j_call: TRBJ1-5
v_call: TRBV19
cdr3_nt: TGTGCCAGTAGTATAAACAGGGACAATCAGCCCCAGCATTTT
cdr3_aa: CASSINRDNQPQHF

clone_size: NA
d_call: NA
j_call: TRBJ2-1
v_call: TRBV5-1
cdr3_nt: TGCGCCAGCAGCCCATCTAGGGGCGAAACGGAGCAGTTCTTC
cdr3_aa: CASSPSRGETEQFF

clone_size: NA
d_call: TRBD2
j_call: TRBJ2-2
v_call: TRBV7-7
cdr3_nt: TGTGCTAGCAGCCCTCTAGCGGCTTACGACACCGGGGAGCTGTTTTTT
cdr3_aa: CASSPLAAYDTGELFF

clone_size: NA
d_call: TRBD2
j_call: TRBJ2-5
v_call: TRBV6-1
cdr3_nt: TGTGCCAGCAGTGAAGGCCTAGCGGGAGGAGAAGAGACCCAGTACTTC
cdr3_aa: CASSEGLAGGEETQYF

clone_size: NA
d_call: NA
j_call: TRBJ2-7
v_call: TRBV19
cdr3_nt: TGTGCCAGTAGTATTAACCAGGTAAATCCGGACGAGCAGTACTTC
cdr3_aa: CASSINQVNPDEQYF

clone_size: few
d_call: TRBD1
j_call: TRBJ2-1
v_call: TRBV18
cdr3_nt: TGTGCCAGCTCAACAGGGGTCAATGAGCAGTTCTTC
cdr3_aa: CASSTGVNEQFF

clone_size: NA
d_call: NA
j_call: TRBJ2-2
v_call: TRBV25-1
cdr3_nt: TGTGCCAGCTCCGTCAGCGGGTCGAACACCGGGGAGCTGTTTTTT
cdr3_aa: CASSVSGSNTGELFF

clone_size: few
d_call: NA
j_call: TRBJ2-1
v_call: TRBV5-1
cdr3_nt: TGCGCCAGCAGCTTGGGCCCCCCAGGGGTTGAGCAGTTCTTC
cdr3_aa: CASSLGPPGVEQFF

clone_size: NA
d_call: NA
j_call: TRBJ2-7
v_call: TRBV6-5
cdr3_nt: TGTGCCAGCAGTTTGGACAGACTCTCCTACGAGCAGTACTTC
cdr3_aa: CASSLDRLSYEQYF

clone_size: NA
d_call: NA
j_call: TRBJ1-2
v_call: TRBV13
cdr3_nt: TGTGCCAGCAGCTTAGTATCTGGAGCCTATGGCTACACCTTC
cdr3_aa: CASSLVSGAYGYTF

clone_size: NA
d_call: NA
j_call: TRBJ1-4
v_call: TRBV28
cdr3_nt: TGTGCCAGCAAGGAGGGCCGGGCTGAAAAACTGTTTTTT
cdr3_aa: CASKEGRAEKLFF

clone_size: NA
d_call: NA
j_call: TRBJ2-2
v_call: TRBV7-6
cdr3_nt: TGTGCCAGCAGCTGGGGGGGGCAGCCTCCCGGGGAGCTGTTTTTT
cdr3_aa: CASSWGGQPPGELFF

clone_size: NA
d_call: TRBD2
j_call: TRBJ2-1
v_call: TRBV29-1
cdr3_nt: TGCAGCGTTGACCCGAATCTAGCGGGGGGGGACAATGAGCAGTTCTTC
cdr3_aa: CSVDPNLAGGDNEQFF

clone_size: NA
d_call: NA
j_call: TRBJ2-3
v_call: TRBV29-1
cdr3_nt: TGCAGCCCGTTTAGCGGAGGGACTCGCACAGATACGCAGTATTTT
cdr3_aa: CSPFSGGTRTDTQYF

clone_size: NA
d_call: NA
j_call: TRBJ1-5
v_call: TRBV19
cdr3_nt: TGTGCCAGTAACGGCAGGGGAACTCAGCCCCAGCATTTT
cdr3_aa: CASNGRGTQPQHF

clone_size: NA
d_call: TRBD2
j_call: TRBJ2-3
v_call: TRBV29-1
cdr3_nt: TGCAGCGTTGTAGTCCCGGGAGGCTCAGATACGCAGTATTTT
cdr3_aa: CSVVVPGGSDTQYF